Each of the 17 T cell receptor beta chains below was sequenced from the same sample in a study of OX40 agonist ivuxolimab in advanced cancers. Sequencing used immunoSEQ multiplex PCR; TCRdb keeps in-frame clones, though not all of them. The sample has 35,000 to 45,000 clones, 82% seen once. The sequencing here drew on CD4+ or CD8+ T cells sorted from blood, taken in a trial of the OX40 agonist ivuxolimab. These receptors were taken from an adult with an advanced solid tumor such as melanoma, head and neck, liver or kidney cancer.

V is TRBV4-2 and J is TRBJ1-2; 9 bases map to TRBD1. V was clipped by 0 bases and J by 2 bases; unmatched bases: 4. CDR3 length equals 16 residues. Germline CDR1 is LGHNA and CDR2 is YNFKEQ. CDR3 DNA sequence: TGTGCCAGCAGCCAAGAAGGGACAGGGTCAAACTATGGCTACACCTTC. Encoded protein: CASSQEGTGSNYGYTF.

The chain carries TRBV27 and TRBJ1-1; D gene uncertain. Trimming shortened V by 8 bases and J by 5 bases, and 12 bases separated the two germline ends. This CDR3 has 12 residues. CDR1 and CDR2 from the germline V gene are MNHEY and SMNVEV (reference sequence). DNA for the CDR3: TGTGCCAGCGCCTTTTTGGGGACTGAAGCTTTCTTT. The encoded protein is CASAFLGTEAFF.

The rearrangement uses TRBV15 and TRBJ1-2; D remains unclear. Trimming removed 9 bases at V and 4 bases at J, with 12 bases between. The CDR3 spans 12 residues. The V gene's germline CDR1 is LNHNV and CDR2 YYDKDF (reference sequence). The CDR3, as DNA: TGTGCCACGCCGTTCTTGGCCTATGGCTACACCTTC. Translation: CATPFLAYGYTF.

The CDR3 nucleotides read TGTGCCAGCAGAACCGACTGGGGTGGCTACAATGAGCAGTTCTTC. The encoded protein is CASRTDWGGYNEQFF. This rearrangement joins TRBV28 to TRBJ2-1; D is ambiguous. The V end lost 6 bases, the J end lost 3 bases, and 15 bases lay between the germline ends. This CDR3 is 15 amino acids long. In germline, CDR1 is MDHEN, CDR2 SYDVKM.

This sequence joins TRBV28 and TRBJ2-3; D uncertain. V lost 3 bases and J lost 0, with 7 bases in between. There are 14 residues in the CDR3. Germline V gives CDR1 MDHEN, CDR2 SYDVKM. The CDR3 bases are TGTGCCAGCAGTTTCCACCTCAGCACAGATACGCAGTATTTT. It translates to CASSFHLSTDTQYF.

The chain couples TRBV10-3 to TRBJ2-7, with D perhaps TRBD1 (6 bases). The CDR3 totals 14 residues. V dropped 3 bases and J dropped 5 bases, with 14 bases sitting between them. Germline V gene lookup returns CDR1 ENHRY and CDR2 SYGVKD. In DNA, the CDR3 is TGTGCCATCAGTGATCAAGCAGGGGTCGACGAGCAGTACTTC. Its translation is CAISDQAGVDEQYF.

V is TRBV4-1 and J is TRBJ2-3; D unclear. Trimming removed 3 bases from V and 5 bases from J, with 9 bases in between. Germline loops: CDR1 MGHRA, CDR2 YSYEKL. CDR3 length equals 13 residues. Here the CDR3 DNA reads TGCGCCAGCAGCCACACCCACCTAGATACGCAGTATTTT. Protein product: CASSHTHLDTQYF.

The V and J genes are TRBV19 and TRBJ1-2; D gene unclear. CDR1 is LNHDA and CDR2 is SQIVND in the germline V gene (reference sequence). The ends were cut back, 4 bases at V and 7 bases at J, with 13 bases in the middle. The CDR3 is made up of 13 amino acids. DNA of the CDR3: TGTGCCAGTAGTACGTCCCGGGCGATTGGCTACACCTTC. This codes for CASSTSRAIGYTF.

The chain couples TRBV7-3 to TRBJ2-1, with 12 bases lining up with TRBD2. V trimming: 0 bases; J trimming: 8 bases; junction bases outside the gene matches: 5. The CDR3 loop spans 16 amino acids. Looked up from germline, CDR1 is SGHTA and CDR2 is FQGTGA. The CDR3 protein is CASSLTRLAGVDEQFF. The CDR3 DNA reads TGTGCCAGCAGCTTAACGCGACTAGCGGGAGTAGATGAGCAGTTCTTC.

There are a few counts of this clone. The V and J genes are TRBV6-1 and TRBJ2-3; 8 positions match TRBD1. V gave up 6 bases and J gave up 8 bases; unmatched junction bases: 4. The CDR3 runs to 12 residues. The germline V gene has CDR1 MNHNS and CDR2 SASEGT. The CDR3 DNA sequence: TGTGCCAGCAGCCCACAGGGGGGTACGCAGTATTTT. Translation: CASSPQGGTQYF.

This clone is medium-sized in the sample. This chain joins TRBV7-6 and TRBJ1-2; 10 bases agree with TRBD1. Trimming cost V 5 bases and J 2 bases; bases outside gene matches: 2. The CDR3 has 14 residues. Germline V gene lookup returns CDR1 SGHVS and CDR2 FNYEAQ. The CDR3 loop is CASSAGQGNYGYTF. In nucleotides, the CDR3 is TGTGCCAGCAGCGCGGGACAGGGGAACTATGGCTACACCTTC.

The sample holds one count of this clone. The rearrangement uses TRBV7-3 and TRBJ2-2; 7 positions match TRBD2. From germline, CDR1 is SGHTA and CDR2 FQGTGA. With V trimmed by 6 bases and J by 4 bases, 11 bases remained unmatched. This CDR3 is 16 amino acids long. CDR3 region: CASSSSGTIFTGELFF. CDR3 sequence (DNA): TGTGCCAGCAGTTCATCCGGGACTATCTTCACCGGGGAGCTGTTTTTT.

The chain carries TRBV18 and TRBJ1-2; D gene ambiguous. Germline-derived CDR1 and CDR2 are KGHSH and LQKENI. V was pared by 0 bases and J by 0 bases, with 8 bases between. This CDR3 is 15 amino acids long. DNA for the CDR3: TGTGCCAGCTCACCACCGAGGGAAACTAACTATGGCTACACCTTC. This translates into CASSPPRETNYGYTF.

The chain joins TRBV28 to TRBJ1-5; TRBD1 matches 9 bases. Trimming removed 4 bases from V and 2 bases from J; junction bases left unmatched: 3. Germline assignment: CDR1 MDHEN and CDR2 SYDVKM. The CDR3 runs 15 residues. CDR3 sequence: CASSSDRGRNQPQHF. CDR3 nucleotide sequence: TGTGCCAGCAGTTCGGACAGGGGACGCAATCAGCCCCAGCATTTT.

The rearrangement joins TRBV29-1 to TRBJ2-3; 7 bases align to TRBD2. Germline CDR1 reads SQVTM; CDR2 reads ANQGSEA. Unmatched junction bases numbered 9, after V lost 8 bases and J lost 4 bases. This CDR3 region has 13 residues. The CDR3 here is CSFPGLGADTQYF. CDR3 nucleotide sequence: TGCAGCTTTCCTGGACTAGGAGCAGATACGCAGTATTTT.

The DNA for the CDR3 is TGTGCCAGCAGTTACTCGGGGACTCTGGCTTACGAGCAGTACTTC. This codes for CASSYSGTLAYEQYF. The chain uses TRBV6-5 and TRBJ2-7, with a possible D match to TRBD2 (6 bases). This CDR3 contains 15 residues. CDR1 MNHEY and CDR2 SVGAGI come from the germline V gene. V lost 0 bases and J lost 4, with 13 bases in between.

The J gene is TRBJ2-5, the V gene TRBV19; 8 bases are shared with TRBD2. V trimming: 6 bases; J trimming: 2 bases; junction bases outside the gene matches: 8. Germline lookup yields CDR1 LNHDA and CDR2 SQIVND (reference sequence). CDR3 size: 15 residues. CDR3 sequence: CASSLRLASQETQYF. The CDR3, as DNA: TGTGCCAGTAGCCTACGACTAGCGTCTCAAGAGACCCAGTACTTC. The variable domain in full, with the rest retrieved from reference TRBV19 and TRBJ2-5, is DGGITQSPKYLFRKEGQNVTLSCEQNLNHDAMYWYRQDPGQGLRLIYYSQIVNDFQKGDIAEGYSVSREKKESFPLTVTSAQKNPTAFYLCASSLRLASQETQYFGPGTRLLVL.